This TCR beta chain was recorded in a study of identical twins. Note on this clonotype: Its target is unknown.

Template switching, a step in the protocol, added a universal primer site, and cDNA carried unique molecular identifiers. TCRdb recomputed calls from the 5' RACE reads with MiXCR, one row per CDR3 protein. The sample holds about 1.7 million distinct CDR3 sequences; around 29% are singletons and the top ten take roughly 0.3%. This CDR3 region has 14 residues. Trimming took off 10 bases at V and 0 bases at J, with 15 bases between the two ends. Germline CDR1 SNHLY, CDR2 FYNNEI. Study observations and caveats: In cord blood, abundant beta clonotypes had fewer insertions; memory showed no trend. Models underestimated how often monozygotic twins shared out-of-frame TCR alpha.

Sequenced sample: cord blood. The V call is TRBV2, the J call TRBJ2-5, with D possibly called TRBD1 or TRBD2 (5 bases each). This TCR came from a newborn girl in good health. CDR3 protein: CATNPRGYQETQYF. The DNA for the CDR3 is TGTGCCACCAACCCACGGGGCTACCAAGAGACCCAGTACTTC.